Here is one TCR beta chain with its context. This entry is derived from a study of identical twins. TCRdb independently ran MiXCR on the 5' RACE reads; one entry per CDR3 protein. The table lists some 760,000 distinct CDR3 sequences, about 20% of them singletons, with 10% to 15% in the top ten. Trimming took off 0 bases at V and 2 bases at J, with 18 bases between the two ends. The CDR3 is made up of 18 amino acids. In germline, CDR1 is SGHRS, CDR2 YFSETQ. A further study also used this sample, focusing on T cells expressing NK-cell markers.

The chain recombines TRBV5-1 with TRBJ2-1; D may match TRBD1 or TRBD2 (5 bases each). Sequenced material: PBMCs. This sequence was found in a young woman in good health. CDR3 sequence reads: CASSLGELGPAPYNEQFF. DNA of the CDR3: TGCGCCAGCAGCTTGGGGGAGTTGGGGCCGGCCCCCTACAATGAGCAGTTCTTC.